The 18 T cell receptor beta chains reported below all come from one sample, sequenced in a study of T cell repertoires in cytomegalovirus infection (dated by TCRdb to about 2019). Sequencer: Illumina HiSeq 1500. TCRdb trimmed public reads at Q25 via fastp, called clones via MiXCR and kept in-frame beta chains. Under each unique CDR3 protein, matching rows form one entry showing the most common genes and DNA. The sample yields roughly 800,000 distinct CDR3 sequences; about 28% were counted once. Jointly, the top ten make up around 14% of the sample. Reading the label with the study, this specimen's treatment or condition is: in vitro stimulation with specific CMV peptide epitopes to enrich CMV-specific T cells. Which antigens these TCRs recognize remains unknown. The starting material was cultured CD8+ T cells from PBMCs, obtained from culture after CMV antigen stimulation. The receptor source for this set is a human donor in good health (CMV status not recorded). Some clones in this sample may be carry-over from other donors' samples.

J is TRBJ1-3 and V is TRBV12-3 or TRBV12-4; D unclear. V was pared by 6 bases and J by 2 bases, with 8 bases between. The CDR3 has 13 residues. In DNA, the CDR3 is TGTGCCAGCAGCCGTCAGACTGGAAACACCATATATTTT. It yields the protein CASSRQTGNTIYF.

This clonotype showed up just a few times. The J gene is TRBJ2-7, the V gene TRBV5-6; the match to TRBD1 covers 8 bases. The CDR3 is 16 residues long. The trim removed 6 bases at V and 0 bases at J, leaving 11 bases unmatched. Germline assignment: CDR1 SGHDT and CDR2 YYEEEE. CDR3 loop: CASTLQAGTGSYEQYV. CDR3 in DNA: TGTGCCAGCACGCTCCAAGCCGGGACAGGCTCCTACGAGCAGTACGTC.

This clonotype was observed many times. CDR3 sequence: CASSSLGGEQYF. The DNA for the CDR3 is TGTGCCAGCAGCTCGCTCGGGGGGGAGCAGTACTTC. The V gene is TRBV7-2, the J gene TRBJ2-7; 7 nucleotides match TRBD2. V was clipped by 4 bases and J by 7 bases; unmatched bases: 4. The CDR3 length is 12 residues. The germline gives CDR1 SGHTA, CDR2 FQGNSA.

The chain employs TRBV6-1 and TRBJ2-7; 10 bases line up with TRBD2. The CDR3 contains 14 residues. The V gene end was trimmed by 3 bases and the J gene end by 9 bases; junction bases not matched to a gene: 8. Germline assignment: CDR1 MNHNS and CDR2 SASEGT. The CDR3 DNA reads as TGTGCCAGCAGTGAGAGCGGGGGGGCCAACGGGCAGTACTTC. Its protein product is CASSESGGANGQYF.

V usage is TRBV2 and J usage is TRBJ1-6; D call uncertain. This CDR3 comprises 11 residues. Between the trimmed V and J ends, which lost 7 bases and 6 bases, there was a span of 4 bases. Per germline, CDR1 SNHLY and CDR2 FYNNEI. The CDR3 nucleotides read TGTGCCAGCAAGGGTAATTCACCCCTCCACTTT. Protein sequence: CASKGNSPLHF.

The chain employs TRBV11-3 and TRBJ2-3; 7 nucleotides line up with TRBD2. The V and J ends lost 3 bases and 0 bases, in that order; junction bases with no gene match: 9. The CDR3 covers 17 residues. Germline loops: CDR1 SGHNT, CDR2 YENEEA. The CDR3 DNA reads TGTGCCAGCAGCTTCGGAGCTAGCGGAGCTAGCACAGATACGCAGTATTTT. Amino acids: CASSFGASGASTDTQYF.

The V gene is TRBV23-1, the J gene TRBJ2-3, with a tentative D call TRBD2 (5 bases). TRBV23-1 is an ORF for which the function is uncertain. V gave up 0 bases and J gave up 1 base, with 23 bases separating them. There are 20 residues in the CDR3. CDR3 DNA sequence: TGCGCCAGCAGTCAATCCTCCCCGACTTTACCGGGATCGGGCACAGATACGCAGTATTTT. Amino acid sequence: CASSQSSPTLPGSGTDTQYF.

The CDR3 DNA sequence: TGTGCCAGCAGCTTAATCGGCCGGACAGGGGGGAATTACAATGAGCAGTTCTTC. Its protein is CASSLIGRTGGNYNEQFF. This rearrangement joins TRBV7-3 to TRBJ2-1; 10 bases are shared with TRBD1. This CDR3 contains 18 residues. Looked up from germline, CDR1 is SGHTA and CDR2 is FQGTGA. The ends lost 1 base at V and 4 bases at J; junction bases unmatched: 10.

There are a few counts of this clonotype. V and J are TRBV12-3 or TRBV12-4 and TRBJ2-3; TRBD2 aligns across 9 bases. The CDR3 sequence is 16 residues long. Unmatched junction bases numbered 5, after V lost 4 bases and J lost 0 bases. The CDR3 nucleotides are TGTGCCAGCAGTTCACTAGCGGGCTATAGCACAGATACGCAGTATTTT. Translated: CASSSLAGYSTDTQYF.

This clonotype was observed a handful of times. V gene TRBV15 combines with J gene TRBJ2-5, with 7 bases fitting TRBD2. V shed 4 bases, J shed 3 bases, and the junction held 5 bases outside the gene matches. The CDR3 runs to 14 residues. Per the germline V gene, CDR1 is LNHNV and CDR2 is YYDKDF (reference sequence). The CDR3 nucleotides read TGTGCCACCAGCACCATGAGCGGGGAAGAGACCCAGTACTTC. This codes for CATSTMSGEETQYF.

This rearrangement joins TRBV11-2 to TRBJ2-3; 9 bases map to TRBD2. After removal of 2 bases from V and 6 bases from J, the junction contained 6 bases not matched to a gene. The germline V gene encodes CDR1 SGHAT and CDR2 FQNNGV. The CDR3 spans 15 residues. In nucleotides, the CDR3 is TGTGCCAGCAGCTTAATGGCGGGGGGGCTCGATACGCAGTATTTT. Amino acid sequence: CASSLMAGGLDTQYF.

A few counts support this clonotype. J is TRBJ2-5 and V is TRBV7-9; D unresolved. Trimming removed 0 bases from V and 5 bases from J, with 16 bases in between. CDR3 length: 16 amino acids. Germline loops: CDR1 SEHNR, CDR2 FQNEAQ (reference sequence). The CDR3 nucleotides are TGTGCCAGCAGCTTAGCCTCCTCCGCCTCCGGGGAGACCCAGTACTTC. Protein: CASSLASSASGETQYF. Complete variable domain (other parts from reference TRBV7-9 and TRBJ2-5): DTGVSQNPRHKITKRGQNVTFRCDPISEHNRLYWYRQTLGQGPEFLTYFQNEAQLEKSRLLSDRFSAERPKGSFSTLEIQRTEQGDSAMYLCASSLASSASGETQYFGPGTRLLVL.

The chain is built from TRBV24-1 and TRBJ2-2, with 7 bases matching TRBD1. This CDR3 spans 12 amino acids. CDR1 KGHDR and CDR2 SFDVKD come from the germline V gene. The ends lost 7 bases at V and 5 bases at J; junction bases unmatched: 0. CDR3: CATRQGTGELFF. CDR3 in DNA: TGTGCCACCAGACAGGGGACCGGGGAGCTGTTTTTT.

This clonotype was detected a few times. This rearrangement joins TRBV6-5 to TRBJ2-2; 7 nucleotides match TRBD2. The CDR3 sequence is 15 residues long. Germline values: CDR1 MNHEY, CDR2 SVGAGI. V trimming: 3 bases; J trimming: 6 bases; junction bases outside the gene matches: 7. CDR3 in amino acids: CASSYWEGLAGELFF. The DNA of the CDR3 is TGTGCCAGCAGTTATTGGGAGGGTCTCGCCGGGGAGCTGTTTTTT.

This chain joins TRBV10-3 and TRBJ2-1; 9 bases agree with TRBD1. The trim removed 10 bases at V and 9 bases at J, leaving 4 bases unmatched. The germline gives CDR1 ENHRY, CDR2 SYGVKD. The CDR3 runs to 11 residues. The CDR3 loop is CATGTGTEQFF. The CDR3 coding sequence is TGTGCCACAGGGACAGGGACTGAGCAGTTCTTC.

The CDR3 nucleotides are TGTGCCAGCAGTTACGGGGGAAGTGCCTACAATGAGCAGTTCTTC. Its translation: CASSYGGSAYNEQFF. The chain has TRBV6-1 and TRBJ2-1; perhaps TRBD2 as D (6 bases). Trimming pared 5 bases from V and 2 bases from J, leaving 13 bases between. The CDR3 is 15 amino acids. Germline-derived CDR1 and CDR2 are MNHNS and SASEGT.

This clonotype was seen at least ten times. The V gene is TRBV4-2, the J gene TRBJ2-1; 9 nucleotides line up with TRBD2. The junction had 11 bases not matched to a gene; V was cut back by 7 bases and J by 1 base. The V gene's germline CDR1 is LGHNA and CDR2 YNFKEQ. The CDR3 consists of 17 residues. For the CDR3, the DNA is TGTGCCAGCACCTCTAGGACTAGCGTCCTTTCCTACAATGAGCAGTTCTTC. Amino acids: CASTSRTSVLSYNEQFF.

The chain has TRBV6-2 or TRBV6-3 and TRBJ1-1; TRBD1 matches at 7 bases. Per germline, CDR1 MNHEY and CDR2 SVGEGT. This CDR3 comprises 13 residues. The ends lost 7 bases at V and 4 bases at J; junction bases unmatched: 6. In nucleotides, the CDR3 is TGTGCCAGCATCCAGGGACAGTTCACTGAAGCTTTCTTT. It yields the protein CASIQGQFTEAFF.